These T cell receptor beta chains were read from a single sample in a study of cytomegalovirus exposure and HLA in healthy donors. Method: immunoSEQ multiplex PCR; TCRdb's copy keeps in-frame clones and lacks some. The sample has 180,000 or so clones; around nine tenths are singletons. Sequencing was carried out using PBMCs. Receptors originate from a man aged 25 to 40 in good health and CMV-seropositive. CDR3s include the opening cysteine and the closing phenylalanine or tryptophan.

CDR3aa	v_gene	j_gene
CASRPTAGLAEPGAYEQYF	TRBV5-6	TRBJ2-7
CSVVGGDSTDTQYF	TRBV29-1	TRBJ2-3
CASSSHPGQGNEQYF	TRBV7-3	TRBJ2-7
CASSPPAGELFF	TRBV5-4	TRBJ2-2
CASSYLDRGSRLAVGSNEQYF	TRBV5-1	TRBJ2-7
CATSRDEGDGYTF	TRBV15	TRBJ1-2
CASSPGQIENTEAFF	TRBV5-1	TRBJ1-1
CASSFSGTDPYEQYF	TRBV7-2	TRBJ2-7
CASSNGQYYEQYF	TRBV27	TRBJ2-7
CAKDRTMNTEAFF	TRBV6-6	TRBJ1-1
CASSARGGGSEAFF	TRBV5-1	TRBJ1-1
CASSLLRAGEKLFF	TRBV28	TRBJ1-4
CASSIQGLAFTDTQYF	TRBV4-1	TRBJ2-3
CASSVGNEKLFF	TRBV28	TRBJ1-4
CSVGQGDNQPQHF	TRBV29-1	TRBJ1-5
CASSPGTSVQETQYF	TRBV19	TRBJ2-5
CASSLVGAASYEQYF	TRBV5-1	TRBJ2-7